This is a list of T cell receptor beta chains from one sample in a study of tumor and adjacent non-tumor tissue in lung cancer. MiXCR, run by TCRdb on the multiplex PCR reads, gives a single entry per CDR3 protein. The table has approximately 110,000 distinct CDR3 sequences, 60% to 70% seen once. Sequences were obtained from distant non-tumor lung tissue. The receptors shown here come from a man aged 55 to 70 with non-small cell lung cancer. CDR3s include the opening cysteine and the closing phenylalanine or tryptophan. A D gene is named only where the DNA matches it firmly. Some rows have no size entry. The others give once, few or many, or a class for an expanded clone.

clone_size j_call d_call v_call cdr3_aa cdr3_nt
NA TRBJ2-3 NA TRBV4-3 CASNQDRHTDTQYF TGCGCCAGCAACCAAGACCGCCACACTGATACGCAGTATTTT
many TRBJ1-2 NA TRBV25-1 CASSVGLESGYTF TGTGCCAGCAGTGTTGGATTGGAATCCGGCTACACCTTC
NA TRBJ1-6 TRBD1 TRBV12-3/TRBV12-4 CASSLRTTGSGTPFHF TGTGCCAGCAGTCTACGGACGACAGGGAGTGGCACACCCTTCCACTTT
NA TRBJ2-3 NA TRBV30 CAWSGGGVSTDTQYF TGTGCCTGGAGTGGTGGCGGGGTGAGCACAGATACGCAGTATTTT
NA TRBJ2-7 TRBD2 TRBV20-1 CSVQGLAGDEQYF TGCAGTGTGCAGGGACTAGCGGGAGATGAGCAGTACTTC
many TRBJ2-1 NA TRBV24-1 CATSDFDSGNEQFF TGTGCCACCAGTGATTTTGATAGCGGCAATGAGCAGTTCTTC
NA TRBJ2-1 NA TRBV6-5 CASRTDNDSYNEQFF TGTGCCAGCAGGACAGACAACGACTCCTATAATGAGCAGTTCTTC
NA TRBJ1-1 NA TRBV4-1 CSSSPPGAANTEAFF TGCTCCAGTAGCCCCCCAGGGGCGGCGAACACTGAAGCTTTCTTT
NA TRBJ2-3 NA TRBV10-2 CPSSESVTGASVTDTQYF TGCCCCAGCAGTGAGTCGGTCACAGGCGCCTCGGTTACAGATACGCAGTATTTT
NA TRBJ1-4 NA TRBV29-1 CSVILDGSSGFFF TGCAGCGTTATTTTGGACGGGTCGTCAGGATTCTTTTTT
NA TRBJ1-2 NA TRBV12-3/TRBV12-4 CVSSLGGLNYDYTF TGTGTCAGCAGTTTAGGGGGATTGAACTATGACTACACCTTC
NA TRBJ2-3 NA TRBV11-2 CASSLWGEITDTQYF TGTGCCAGCAGCTTATGGGGAGAGATCACAGATACGCAGTATTTT
NA TRBJ2-1 TRBD2 TRBV6-1 CASNAGTSGYPGTEQFF TGTGCCAGCAATGCTGGGACTAGCGGTTACCCAGGGACTGAGCAGTTCTTC
NA TRBJ1-2 NA TRBV4-3 CTSSQESGSYGYTF TGCACCAGCAGCCAAGAAAGCGGGAGCTATGGCTACACCTTC
NA TRBJ2-7 NA TRBV6-2/TRBV6-3 CASMGALNSYEQYF TGTGCCAGCATGGGGGCCCTTAACTCCTACGAGCAGTACTTC
many TRBJ1-3 NA TRBV13 CASSPGTLSGNTIYF TGTGCCAGCAGCCCAGGGACACTCTCTGGAAACACCATATATTTT
NA TRBJ2-3 TRBD2 TRBV28 CARSSEAGGAGTQYF TGTGCCAGGAGCTCGGAGGCGGGAGGAGCTGGTACGCAGTATTTT
NA TRBJ2-7 TRBD1 TRBV4-1 CATSLRQGVSEQCF TGCGCCACCAGCCTTCGACAGGGGGTGAGTGAGCAGTGCTTC
NA TRBJ1-1 NA TRBV29-1 CSVELVVMDTEVFF TGCAGCGTTGAATTGGTGGTTATGGACACTGAAGTTTTCTTT
NA TRBJ2-7 NA TRBV29-1 CSVDLRQGREQYF TGTAGCGTTGACCTTCGACAAGGGAGAGAGCAGTACTTC
NA TRBJ2-7 NA TRBV7-2 CASSFGRSSYEQYF TGTGCCAGCAGCTTCGGTCGGAGTTCCTACGAGCAGTACTTC
NA TRBJ1-1 TRBD1 TRBV12-3/TRBV12-4 CASTCTTGTGPNTEAFF TGTGCCAGTACTTGCACTACAGGGACAGGGCCGAACACTGAAGCTTTCTTT
many TRBJ1-2 NA TRBV6-6 CASSSGQGRYTF TGTGCCAGCAGTTCAGGGCAGGGTCGCTACACCTTC
many TRBJ2-3 NA TRBV29-1 CSVEGSRTDTQYF TGCAGCGTTGAAGGGAGCCGCACAGATACGCAGTATTTT
once TRBJ2-6 NA TRBV10-1 CASREPNLLGPGANVLTF TGTGCCAGCAGAGAGCCCAACCTCCTGGGCCCTGGGGCCAACGTCCTGACTTTC
many TRBJ2-1 NA TRBV6-5 CASSYNPGVVVVRRHRQFF TGTGCCAGCAGTTATAATCCGGGAGTGGTCGTCGTAAGACGTCATCGTCAGTTCTTC
NA TRBJ2-6 TRBD1 TRBV5-1 CAGSWGPTGIPSSGANVLTF TGCGCCGGCAGCTGGGGGCCGACAGGGATCCCCTCCTCTGGGGCCAACGTCCTGACTTTC
NA TRBJ2-1 NA TRBV5-5 CASSTSYNEQFF TGTGCCAGCAGCACTTCCTACAATGAGCAGTTCTTC
many TRBJ1-5 TRBD1 TRBV7-9 CASSQTGSNQPQHF TGTGCCAGCAGTCAGACAGGGAGCAATCAGCCCCAGCATTTT
NA TRBJ2-1 TRBD2 TRBV29-1 CSVDGLAGACNEQFF TGCAGCGTTGATGGGTTAGCGGGAGCTTGTAATGAGCAGTTCTTC
NA TRBJ2-4 TRBD2 TRBV13 CASSSPSGRTGVAKNIQYF TGTGCCAGCAGCTCACCTAGCGGGAGGACTGGGGTCGCCAAAAACATTCAGTACTTC
NA TRBJ2-5 TRBD2 TRBV5-6 CARSTGLAEETKYF TGTGCCAGAAGCACCGGACTAGCGGAAGAGACCAAGTACTTC
NA TRBJ1-5 NA TRBV7-9 CASTRGELADTQHF TGTGCCAGCACCCGAGGCGAGCTAGCTGATACGCAGCATTTT
NA TRBJ1-2 NA TRBV11-2 CASSFRREGYTF TGTGCCAGCAGCTTCAGGAGGGAAGGCTACACCTTC
NA TRBJ1-4 NA TRBV4-3 CASSQDPVGGSSNEKLFF TGCGCCAGCAGCCAGGATCCTGTCGGGGGAAGTTCTAATGAAAAACTGTTTTTT